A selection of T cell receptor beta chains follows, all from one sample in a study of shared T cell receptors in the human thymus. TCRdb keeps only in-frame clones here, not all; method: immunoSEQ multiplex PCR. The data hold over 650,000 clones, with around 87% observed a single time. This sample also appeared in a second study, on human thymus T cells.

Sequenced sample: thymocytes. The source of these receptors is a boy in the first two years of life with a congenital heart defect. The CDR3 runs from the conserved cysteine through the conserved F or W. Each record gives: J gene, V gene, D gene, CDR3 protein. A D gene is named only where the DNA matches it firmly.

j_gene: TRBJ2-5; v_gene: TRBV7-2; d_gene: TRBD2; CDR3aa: CASSLQRAGGQETQYF
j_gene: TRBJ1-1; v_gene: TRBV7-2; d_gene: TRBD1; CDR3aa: CASSSEGDSTEAFF
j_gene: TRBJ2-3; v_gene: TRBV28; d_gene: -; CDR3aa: CASSGHPTDTQYF
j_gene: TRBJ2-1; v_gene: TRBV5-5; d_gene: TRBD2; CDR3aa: CASSLGSASGRGEQFF
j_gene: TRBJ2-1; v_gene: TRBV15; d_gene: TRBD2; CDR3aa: CATVPLRSGRGNEQFF
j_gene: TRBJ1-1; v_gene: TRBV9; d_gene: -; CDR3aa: CASSNSGGDTEAFF
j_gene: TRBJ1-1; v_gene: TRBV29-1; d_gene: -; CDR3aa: CSVPSGAGVFSTEAFF
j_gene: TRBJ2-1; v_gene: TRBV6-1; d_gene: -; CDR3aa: CASSVGRGSYNEQFF
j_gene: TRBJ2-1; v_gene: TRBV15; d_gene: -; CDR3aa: CATRSRKSGLQFF
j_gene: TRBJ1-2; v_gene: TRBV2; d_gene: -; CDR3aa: CASSERGGYTF
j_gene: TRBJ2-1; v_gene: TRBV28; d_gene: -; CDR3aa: CASSLLSKSSYNEQFF
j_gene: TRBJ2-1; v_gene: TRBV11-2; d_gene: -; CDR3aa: CASRGGWNEQFF
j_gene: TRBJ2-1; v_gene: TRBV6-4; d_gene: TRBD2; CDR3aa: CASSEVAGGRNEQFF
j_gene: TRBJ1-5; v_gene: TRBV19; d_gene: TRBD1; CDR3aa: CASSIGGQANQPQHF
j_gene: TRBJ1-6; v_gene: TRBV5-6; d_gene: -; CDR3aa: CASSSYSGRGSPLHF
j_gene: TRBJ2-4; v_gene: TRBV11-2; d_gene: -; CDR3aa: CASSLEGGVKTRKSKNIQYF
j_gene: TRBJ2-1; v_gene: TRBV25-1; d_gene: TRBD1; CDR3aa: CASSGTGGGEQFF
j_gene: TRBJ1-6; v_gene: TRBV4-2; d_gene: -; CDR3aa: CASSQVTERGNSPLHF
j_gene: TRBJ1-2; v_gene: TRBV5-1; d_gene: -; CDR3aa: CASSSDFNYGYTF
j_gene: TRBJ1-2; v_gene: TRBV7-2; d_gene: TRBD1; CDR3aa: CASSLRTGEDGYTF
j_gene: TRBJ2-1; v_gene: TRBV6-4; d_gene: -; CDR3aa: CASRTPAKQFF
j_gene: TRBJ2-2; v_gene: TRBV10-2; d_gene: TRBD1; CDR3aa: CASSETGDTGELFF
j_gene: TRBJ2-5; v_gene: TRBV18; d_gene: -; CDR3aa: CASSPGLARPRQETQYF
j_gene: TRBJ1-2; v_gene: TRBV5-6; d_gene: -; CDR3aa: CASSPAGIKGGYTF
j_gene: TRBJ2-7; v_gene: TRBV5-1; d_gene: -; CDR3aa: CASSNSQGEHYEQYF
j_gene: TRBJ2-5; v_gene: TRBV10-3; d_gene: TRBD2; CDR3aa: CAISEIAGGLKETQYF
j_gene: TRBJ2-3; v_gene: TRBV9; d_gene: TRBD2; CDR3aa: CASSVGSGGAWDTQYF
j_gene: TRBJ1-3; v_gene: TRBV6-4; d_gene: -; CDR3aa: CASRDRYGF
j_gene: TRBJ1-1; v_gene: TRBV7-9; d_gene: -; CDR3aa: CASSPRQSIMNTEAFF
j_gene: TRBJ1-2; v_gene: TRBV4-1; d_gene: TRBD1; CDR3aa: CASSQDTGQYGYTF
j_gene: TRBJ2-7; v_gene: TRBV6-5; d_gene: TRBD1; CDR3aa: CASSTSRGFYEQYF
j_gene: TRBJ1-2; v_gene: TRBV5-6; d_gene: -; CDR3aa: CASSLGGHGYTF
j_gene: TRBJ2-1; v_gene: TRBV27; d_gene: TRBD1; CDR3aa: CASSSGGSSYNEQFF
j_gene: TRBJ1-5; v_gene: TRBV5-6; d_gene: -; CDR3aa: CASSLHQGGSNQPQHF
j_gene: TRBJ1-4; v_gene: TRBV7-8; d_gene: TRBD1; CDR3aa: CASSSGTGIEKLFF
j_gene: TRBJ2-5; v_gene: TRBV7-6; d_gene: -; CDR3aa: CASSLKLESVQETQYF
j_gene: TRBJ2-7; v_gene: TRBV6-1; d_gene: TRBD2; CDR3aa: CASSAPQPYSGDFYEQYF
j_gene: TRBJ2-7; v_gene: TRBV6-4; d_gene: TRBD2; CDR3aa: CASSGIGAGGPYEQYF
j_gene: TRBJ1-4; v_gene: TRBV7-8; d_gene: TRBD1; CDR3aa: CASSLVGQEREKLFF
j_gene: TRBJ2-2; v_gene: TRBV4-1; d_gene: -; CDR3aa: CASSQEGATGGELFF
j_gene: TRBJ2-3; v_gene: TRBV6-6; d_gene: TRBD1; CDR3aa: CASTRDRGTDTQYF
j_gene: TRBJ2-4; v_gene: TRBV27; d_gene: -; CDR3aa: CASSLSLAGLAKNIQYF
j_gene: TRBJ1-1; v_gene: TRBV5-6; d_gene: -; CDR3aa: CASSLDNQHTEAFF
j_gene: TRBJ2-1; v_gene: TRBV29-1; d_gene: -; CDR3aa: CSVVHRGGEQFF
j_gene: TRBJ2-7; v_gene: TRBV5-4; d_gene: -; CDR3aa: CASSNGTPGWNEQYF
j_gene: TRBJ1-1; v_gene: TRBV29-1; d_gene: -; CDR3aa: CSVGGITEAFF
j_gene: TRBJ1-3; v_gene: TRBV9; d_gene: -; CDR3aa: CASSETNSFSGNTIYF
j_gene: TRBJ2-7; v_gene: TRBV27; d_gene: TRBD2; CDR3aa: CASSLSGGVSGSPNEQYF
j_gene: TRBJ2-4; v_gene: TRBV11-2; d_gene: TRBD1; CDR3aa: CASSITGTGAVIQYF
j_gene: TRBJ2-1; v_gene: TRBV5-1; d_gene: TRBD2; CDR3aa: CASSHTSPLAGGPPGSDEQFF
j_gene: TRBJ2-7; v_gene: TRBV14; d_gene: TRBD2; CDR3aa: CASSQSRGTSGSYEQYF
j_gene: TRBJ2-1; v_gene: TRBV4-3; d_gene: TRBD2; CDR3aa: CASSQDKRELYNEQFF
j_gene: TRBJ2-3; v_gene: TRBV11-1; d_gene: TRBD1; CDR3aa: CASSYCRDRGSQDADTQYF
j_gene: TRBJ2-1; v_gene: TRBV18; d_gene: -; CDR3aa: CASSPLGLYNEQFF
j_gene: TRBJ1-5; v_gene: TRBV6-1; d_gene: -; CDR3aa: CASSEDGQLDQPQHF
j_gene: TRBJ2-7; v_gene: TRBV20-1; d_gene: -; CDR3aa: CSARCGDEQYF
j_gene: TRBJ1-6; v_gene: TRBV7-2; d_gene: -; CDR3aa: CASSLRTAIYNSPLHF
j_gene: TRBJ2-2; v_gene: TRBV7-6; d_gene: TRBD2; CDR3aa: CASSPKGTSGSSRGELFF